A single sample is the source of the 17 T cell receptor beta chains below, sequenced in a study of blood T cell repertoires in COVID-19. Here immunoSEQ multiplex PCR was the method, and the copy in TCRdb shows in-frame clones only, minus some. The sample lists some 330,000 clones, 85% to 90% seen once, with approximately 2% in the top ten. What was sequenced was peripheral blood. The receptor source for this set is a woman in her twenties or thirties with COVID-19, enrolled during active disease.

The V gene is TRBV4-1, the J gene TRBJ1-2, with no clear D. This CDR3 contains 13 residues. The germline V gene encodes CDR1 MGHRA and CDR2 YSYEKL. V was cut by 2 bases and J by 1 base, with 5 bases left in between. This CDR3 reads CASSQRSNYGYTF. The CDR3 DNA follows: TGCGCCAGCAGCCAAAGGAGTAACTATGGCTACACCTTC.

This clone showed up just once. The gene calls are TRBV6-1 and TRBJ2-3; TRBD1 might be the D (5 bases). There are 16 residues in the CDR3. The V gene's germline CDR1 is MNHNS and CDR2 SASEGT. Trimming took 3 bases from V and 0 from J, leaving 13 bases between them. The CDR3 bases are TGTGCCAGCAGTGAGCCGACAGTTTCTAGCACAGATACGCAGTATTTT. Translation gives CASSEPTVSSTDTQYF.

V usage is TRBV5-1 and J usage is TRBJ2-3, with a tentative D call TRBD1 (6 bases). The V end lost 5 bases, the J end lost 0 bases, and 13 bases lay between the germline ends. This CDR3 has 15 amino acids. CDR1 is SGHRS, CDR2 YFSETQ, per germline. CDR3 bases: TGCGCCAGCAGTAGGGGGTACTCTAGCACAGATACGCAGTATTTT. Its translation is CASSRGYSSTDTQYF.

V gene TRBV15 combines with J gene TRBJ2-2; 11 positions agree with TRBD1. Germline values: CDR1 LNHNV, CDR2 YYDKDF (reference sequence). With 4 bases clipped from V and 3 bases from J, the junction kept 1 base outside the gene matches. This CDR3 is built from 15 residues. CDR3 sequence: CATSKDRGHTGELFF. Here the CDR3 DNA reads TGTGCCACCAGCAAGGACAGGGGGCACACCGGGGAGCTGTTTTTT. The whole variable domain, remainder taken from reference TRBV15 and TRBJ2-2, is DAMVIQNPRYQVTQFGKPVTLSCSQTLNHNVMYWYQQKSSQAPKLLFHYYDKDFNNEADTPDNFQSRRPNTSFCFLDIRSPGLGDTAMYLCATSKDRGHTGELFFGEGSRLTVL.

CDR3 in DNA: TGTGCCAGCGGTCCTGGGACAGCAGTTCAAGCCCTCCACTTT. Its protein product is CASGPGTAVQALHF. V and J are TRBV6-5 and TRBJ1-6; TRBD1 agrees at 7 bases. Trimming took 8 bases from V and 14 from J; bases not matched to a gene: 15. Germline CDR1 and CDR2: MNHEY and SVGAGI. The length of the CDR3 is 14 residues.

V and J are TRBV7-2 and TRBJ2-3, with 14 bases lining up with TRBD2. Trimming cost V 5 bases and J 4 bases; bases outside gene matches: 8. The CDR3 is 17 amino acids. From germline, CDR1 is SGHTA and CDR2 FQGNSA. The CDR3: CASSRQVTSGGADTQYF. The DNA of the CDR3 is TGTGCCAGCAGCCGCCAGGTGACTAGCGGGGGGGCAGATACGCAGTATTTT.

J is TRBJ2-5 and V is TRBV15, with TRBD2 matching over 10 bases. The CDR3 runs 17 residues. CDR1 and CDR2 from the germline V gene are LNHNV and YYDKDF (reference sequence). The ends lost 2 bases at V and 2 bases at J; junction bases unmatched: 8. The DNA of the CDR3 is TGTGCCACCAGCAGAAAGAGGACTAGCGGACGTCAAGAGACCCAGTACTTC. Translation gives CATSRKRTSGRQETQYF. Full variable domain (remainder filled in from reference TRBV15 and TRBJ2-5): DAMVIQNPRYQVTQFGKPVTLSCSQTLNHNVMYWYQQKSSQAPKLLFHYYDKDFNNEADTPDNFQSRRPNTSFCFLDIRSPGLGDTAMYLCATSRKRTSGRQETQYFGPGTRLLVL.

This chain joins TRBV11-2 and TRBJ1-4, with D unresolved. Germline CDR1 and CDR2: SGHAT and FQNNGV. The V and J ends lost 2 bases and 6 bases respectively, with 7 bases between them. The CDR3 has 13 residues. The CDR3 DNA is TGTGCCAGCAGCTTAAACCGGGATGAAAAACTGTTTTTT. It specifies CASSLNRDEKLFF.

The chain has TRBV30 and TRBJ1-4; D is undetermined. CDR1 is GTSNPN, CDR2 SVGIG, per germline (reference sequence). The CDR3 spans 14 residues. Trimming removed 0 bases at V and 5 bases at J, with 10 bases between. This CDR3 reads CAWSVGRGNEKLFF. For the CDR3, the DNA is TGTGCCTGGAGTGTCGGTAGAGGGAATGAAAAACTGTTTTTT.

The rearrangement joins TRBV30 to TRBJ1-4, with TRBD1 identical over 7 bases. V dropped 7 bases and J dropped 7; count of bases not matched to a gene: 15. CDR3 length: 15 amino acids. The V gene's germline CDR1 is GTSNPN and CDR2 SVGIG (reference sequence). CDR3 sequence reads: CASPPGTARGEKLFF. The CDR3 coding sequence is TGTGCCTCCCCACCCGGGACAGCGAGGGGTGAAAAACTGTTTTTT.

The genes are TRBV28 and TRBJ1-3; D unresolved. This CDR3 is built from 15 residues. Trimming left V 5 bases short and J 1 base short, with 12 bases between. The germline CDR1 and CDR2 sequences are MDHEN and SYDVKM. CDR3 sequence reads: CASSPPGPSGNTIYF. The CDR3, as DNA: TGTGCCAGCAGTCCCCCGGGTCCTTCTGGAAACACCATATATTTT.

This rearrangement joins TRBV6-5 to TRBJ2-1; D not certain. V was trimmed by 8 bases and J by 4 bases, leaving 12 bases between them. The germline gives CDR1 MNHEY, CDR2 SVGAGI. CDR3 length equals 13 residues. The CDR3 DNA reads TGTGCCAGCCAGGCTCAGTATTACAATGAGCAGTTCTTC. It yields the protein CASQAQYYNEQFF.

This chain links TRBV19 with TRBJ2-3; maybe TRBD2 (6 bases). CDR1 and CDR2 (germline): LNHDA, SQIVND (reference sequence). Trimming left V 0 bases short and J 1 base short, with 14 bases between. CDR3 length equals 17 residues. The CDR3 sequence is CASSIDGQAGRTDTQYF. The CDR3 DNA is TGTGCCAGTAGTATAGATGGTCAGGCGGGGCGCACAGATACGCAGTATTTT.

The genes are TRBV9 and TRBJ2-1, with TRBD2 matching 10 bases. Germline assignment: CDR1 SGDLS and CDR2 YYNGEE. Unmatched junction bases numbered 5, after V lost 2 bases and J lost 6 bases. The CDR3 runs to 15 residues. The CDR3, as DNA: TGTGCCAGCAGCGTTTTAGCGGGGGGCGGCAATGAGCAGTTCTTC. It is translated as CASSVLAGGGNEQFF. Based on the CDR3 plus reference TRBV9 and TRBJ2-1, the full variable domain is DSGVTQTPKHLITATGQRVTLRCSPRSGDLSVYWYQQSLDQGLQFLIQYYNGEERAKGNILERFSAQQFPDLHSELNLSSLELGDSALYFCASSVLAGGGNEQFFGPGTRLTVL.

The chain has TRBV6-4 and TRBJ1-1; D gene unclear. V shed 2 bases and J shed 6 bases, with 10 bases lying between them. Germline V gene lookup returns CDR1 MRHNA and CDR2 SNTAGT. This CDR3 has 13 amino acids. The CDR3 DNA reads TGTGCCAGCAGTGACGAGGGTCCCCCTGAAGCTTTCTTT. This codes for CASSDEGPPEAFF.

This rearrangement joins TRBV7-9 to TRBJ1-2; the D is unclear. V shed 6 bases and J shed 6 bases, with 8 bases lying between them. The germline V gene has CDR1 SEHNR and CDR2 FQNEAQ (reference sequence). The CDR3 contains 11 residues. The CDR3 nucleotides read TGTGCCAGCAGGAGGGCTGATGGCTACACCTTC. This gives the protein CASRRADGYTF.

The chain employs TRBV12-3 or TRBV12-4 and TRBJ1-6; D is unresolved. Trimming cost V 1 base and J 15 bases, with 10 bases left between them. The CDR3 length is 12 residues. CDR3 protein: CASSLGPGGLHF. DNA for the CDR3: TGTGCCAGCAGTTTAGGGCCAGGAGGCCTCCACTTT.